A selection of T cell receptor beta chains follows, all from one sample in a study of blood T cell repertoires in COVID-19. TCRdb's table, derived via immunoSEQ multiplex PCR, lists solely in-frame clones and lacks some. The sample lists roughly 20,000 clones; under 90% were seen once. Sequenced material: peripheral blood. The source is a man older than 75 with acute or convalescent COVID-19. CDR3s include the opening cysteine and the closing phenylalanine or tryptophan. The D gene is left open where the match is weak. Expanded clones are given a class, and other clones once, few, many or no size at all.

TRBJ2-5 once - TRBV11-1 TGTGCCAGCGTGGGGGGAGGAGAGACCCAGTACTTC CASVGGGETQYF
TRBJ1-2 - - TRBV7-2 TGTGCCAGCAGCACTAGGACGGTTGGCTACACCTTC CASSTRTVGYTF
TRBJ1-3 - - TRBV5-4 TGTGCCAGCAGCACCGGACATACTAACTCTGGAAACACCATATATTTT CASSTGHTNSGNTIYF
TRBJ2-3 - - TRBV19 TGTGCCAGTAGTATGGGTCGGGAAGATACGCAGTATTTT CASSMGREDTQYF
TRBJ1-5 - - TRBV7-8 TGTGCCAGCAGCTTAATGTCAGGGGTGGGTAATCAGCCCCAGCATTTT CASSLMSGVGNQPQHF
TRBJ2-1 - - TRBV3-1/TRBV3-2 TGTGCCAGCAGCCAAGGGGCGGGCCAAAATAGGAATGAGCAGTTCTTC CASSQGAGQNRNEQFF
TRBJ2-2 - - TRBV19 TGTGCCAGTAGTACTGTCACGAGGTCCGGGGAGCTGTTTTTT CASSTVTRSGELFF
TRBJ2-1 - - TRBV24-1 TGTGCCACCAGTGTCTCAGGGTACTCCTACAATGAGCAGTTCTTC CATSVSGYSYNEQFF
TRBJ1-3 - TRBD1 TRBV19 TGTGCCAGGACCAACTCGAAGGGACAGGGTAGGAACACCATATATTTT CARTNSKGQGRNTIYF
TRBJ1-3 - TRBD1 TRBV18 TGTGCCAGCTCACTCGACAGGGATGGAAACACCATATATTTT CASSLDRDGNTIYF
TRBJ1-2 - - TRBV6-5 TGTGCCAGCAGTCCTACAGGGCCCCAAGGAGTGGGCTACACCTTC CASSPTGPQGVGYTF
TRBJ2-1 few - TRBV9 TGTGCCAGCAGCGTGGATGGACAATCCTACAATGAGCAGTTCTTC CASSVDGQSYNEQFF
TRBJ1-4 - TRBD1 TRBV7-2 TGTGCCAGCAGGGGCGGACAGGGAACTAATGAAAAACTGTTTTTT CASRGGQGTNEKLFF
TRBJ2-7 - - TRBV2 TGTGCCAGCAGTGACCAGGATTACGAGCAGTACTTC CASSDQDYEQYF
TRBJ2-2 few - TRBV30 TGTGCCCGAACGGTGACCGGGGAGCTGTTTTTT CARTVTGELFF
TRBJ2-1 - - TRBV6-4 TGTGCCAGCAGTGGGGGGCTGGGTGAGCAGTTCTTC CASSGGLGEQFF
TRBJ2-2 few - TRBV5-5 TGTGCCAGCAGCTTGGGAGGGTCCACCGGGGAGCTGTTTTTT CASSLGGSTGELFF
TRBJ1-5 few TRBD1 TRBV6-6 TGTGCCAGCCACCCGACAGGGGTGGCTCAGCCCCAGCATTTT CASHPTGVAQPQHF
TRBJ1-5 - TRBD1 TRBV10-1 TGCGCCAGCAGTGCGGGACAGGCCGGCAATCAGCCCCAGCATTTT CASSAGQAGNQPQHF
TRBJ1-1 once TRBD1 TRBV6-2/TRBV6-3 TGTGCCAGCAGCACCGAAAGACAGGGAAAGAACACTGAAGCTTTCTTT CASSTERQGKNTEAFF
TRBJ1-5 - TRBD1 TRBV18 TGTGCCAGCTCATCGGGACAGGGGTTACAGCCCCAGCATTTT CASSSGQGLQPQHF
TRBJ1-3 - TRBD1 TRBV11-2 TGTGCCAGCAGCCGACGGAGCGACAGGGGTTCTGGAAACACCATATATTTT CASSRRSDRGSGNTIYF
TRBJ1-6 few TRBD1 TRBV27 TGTGCCAGCAGTTTACGCCGCAGGGGGGATTCACCCCTCCACTTT CASSLRRRGDSPLHF
TRBJ1-2 - TRBD1 TRBV10-3 TGTGCCATCAGTGAGTCGACAGGGGGTGCGGATGGCTACACCTTC CAISESTGGADGYTF
TRBJ2-7 few - TRBV12-2 TGTGCAAGTCGCTTCGGTCCTTTCCGGGACAGGGGCTTC CASRFGPFRDRGF
TRBJ2-5 - TRBD1 TRBV4-1 TGCGCCAGCAGCCAAGGATTAGGACAGGGGGAAGAGACCCAGTACTTC CASSQGLGQGEETQYF
TRBJ2-5 - - TRBV7-2 TGTGCCAGCAGCTTAGCGGGCGGGCGGGGCCAAGAGACCCAGTACTTC CASSLAGGRGQETQYF
TRBJ1-4 - TRBD1 TRBV6-5 TGTGCCAGCAGTTACTCGGACAGGGGAGAAAAACTGTTTTTT CASSYSDRGEKLFF
TRBJ2-3 - TRBD2 TRBV5-1 TGCGCCAGCAGCTTCCCCCTAGCGGGGGGGCCTATCACAGATACGCAGTATTTT CASSFPLAGGPITDTQYF
TRBJ1-2 - - TRBV7-2 TGTGCCAGCAGCTTAAAAGGAGGGCCCGCGTCTAACTATGGCTACACCTTC CASSLKGGPASNYGYTF
TRBJ1-5 - TRBD1 TRBV5-1 TGCGCCAGCAGTCCAGGACAGGGTACCGATCAGCCCCAGCATTTT CASSPGQGTDQPQHF
TRBJ1-2 - TRBD1 TRBV5-1 TGCGCCAGCAGCTTGGTCTCAGGGGGAAGGAGTGGCTACACCTTC CASSLVSGGRSGYTF
TRBJ2-3 - TRBD1 TRBV7-2 TGTGCCAGCAGCTTAGCCCGGGACAGGGGGCGGGTTACGCAGTATTTT CASSLARDRGRVTQYF
TRBJ2-3 - TRBD2 TRBV12-5 TGTGCTAGTGGTTCCGGGGGGAATAGTGCAGATACGCAGTATTTT CASGSGGNSADTQYF
TRBJ1-1 - TRBD1 TRBV9 TGTGCCAGCAGCGTAGCCAGGGGGCATACCACTGAAGCTTTCTTT CASSVARGHTTEAFF
TRBJ1-2 - TRBD1 TRBV7-8 TGTGCCAGCAGCAATGGGACAGGGGTTGGCTACACCTTC CASSNGTGVGYTF
TRBJ1-5 once TRBD1 TRBV2 TGTGCCAGCAGCGCCGGGACAGGGGTGAATCAGCCCCAGCATTTT CASSAGTGVNQPQHF
TRBJ1-5 - - TRBV6-2/TRBV6-3 TGTGCCAGCAGTTACGTGGACAGAAATCAGCCCCAGCATTTT CASSYVDRNQPQHF
TRBJ2-3 medium-sized - TRBV5-1 TGCGCCAGCAGCTTGACCGGGACAGATACGCAGTATTTT CASSLTGTDTQYF
TRBJ2-7 - - TRBV19 TGTGCCAGTAGTATACCTGGCGGAACCTACGAGCAGTACTTC CASSIPGGTYEQYF
TRBJ1-6 once - TRBV7-2 TGTGCCAGCAGCTTATGGATCAGGGGCTCCTATAATTCACCCCTCCACTTT CASSLWIRGSYNSPLHF
TRBJ2-3 - - TRBV5-4 TGTGCCAGCAGCTTGGCAGGGATTGGCACAGATACGCAGTATTTT CASSLAGIGTDTQYF